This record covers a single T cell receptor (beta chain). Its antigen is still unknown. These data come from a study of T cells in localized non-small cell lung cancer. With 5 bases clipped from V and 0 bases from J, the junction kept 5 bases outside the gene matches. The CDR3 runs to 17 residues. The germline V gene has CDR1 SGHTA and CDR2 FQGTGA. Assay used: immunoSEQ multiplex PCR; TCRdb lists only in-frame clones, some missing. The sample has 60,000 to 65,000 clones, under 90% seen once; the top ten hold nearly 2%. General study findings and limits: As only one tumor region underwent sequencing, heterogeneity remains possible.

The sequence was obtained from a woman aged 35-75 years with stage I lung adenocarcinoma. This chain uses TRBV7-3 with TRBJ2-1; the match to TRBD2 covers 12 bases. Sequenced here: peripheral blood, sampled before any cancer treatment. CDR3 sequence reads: CASSRTSGVSSYNEQFF. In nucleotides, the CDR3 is TGTGCCAGCAGCCGGACTAGCGGGGTAAGCTCCTACAATGAGCAGTTCTTC.